The sample holds a few counts of the clone carrying this T cell receptor beta chain. Its matching antigen is unknown. Random hexamers were used to reverse transcribe an amount of about 0.5 to 1 ug RNA. An immunoSEQ multiplex PCR amplified TCR beta CDR3 over 54 Vbeta and 13 Jbeta. TCRdb redid the calling of the immunoSEQ multiplex PCR reads with MiXCR, one entry per CDR3 protein. The sample includes approximately 150,000 distinct CDR3 sequences, about 95% of them seen just once. The sample comes from a study of CD8 T cells in Susac syndrome. Points from the study as a whole: The relatively small number of individuals in the TCR sequencing and HLA analysis was acknowledged by the study.

From blood CD8+ and CD4+ T cells, the TCR beta chain was sequenced. V lost 5 bases and J 0 bases, leaving 10 bases between the germline ends. The germline V gene encodes CDR1 LNHDA and CDR2 SQIVND (reference sequence). The CDR3 totals 14 residues. This chain links TRBV19 with TRBJ1-1; D may be TRBD1 (5 bases). The clonotype was recovered from a human donor with multiple sclerosis. The specimen sequenced was CD4+ T cells from PBMCs. For the CDR3, the DNA is TGTGCCAGTAGTCCCGACAGATTGAACACTGAAGCTTTCTTT. Translation: CASSPDRLNTEAFF.